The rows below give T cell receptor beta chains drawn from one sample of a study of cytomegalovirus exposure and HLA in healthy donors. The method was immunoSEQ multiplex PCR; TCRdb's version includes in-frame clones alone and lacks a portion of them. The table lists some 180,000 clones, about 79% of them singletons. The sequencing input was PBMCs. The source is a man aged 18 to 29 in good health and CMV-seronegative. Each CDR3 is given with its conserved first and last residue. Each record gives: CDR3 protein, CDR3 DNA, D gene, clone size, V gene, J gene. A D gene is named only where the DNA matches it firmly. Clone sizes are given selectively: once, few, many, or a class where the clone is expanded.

cdr3_aa: CASSGTGIAEAFF; cdr3_nt: TGCGCCAGCAGCGGGACAGGGATCGCTGAAGCTTTCTTT; d_call: TRBD1; clone_size: .; v_call: TRBV5-1; j_call: TRBJ1-1
cdr3_aa: CASSLTGSLSYEQYF; cdr3_nt: TGTGCCAGCAGCTTAACGGGGTCCCTCTCCTACGAGCAGTACTTC; d_call: .; clone_size: .; v_call: TRBV7-9; j_call: TRBJ2-7
cdr3_aa: CASSLEGQGRAFF; cdr3_nt: TGCGCCAGCAGCTTGGAAGGACAGGGGCGGGCTTTCTTT; d_call: TRBD1; clone_size: once; v_call: TRBV5-1; j_call: TRBJ1-1
cdr3_aa: CAWSAGNMNTEAFF; cdr3_nt: TGTGCCTGGAGTGCAGGGAACATGAACACTGAAGCTTTCTTT; d_call: .; clone_size: .; v_call: TRBV30; j_call: TRBJ1-1
cdr3_aa: CASSLLAGNNEQFF; cdr3_nt: TGTGCCAGCAGTTTACTAGCGGGTAACAATGAGCAGTTCTTC; d_call: TRBD2; clone_size: .; v_call: TRBV27; j_call: TRBJ2-1
cdr3_aa: CASSQWDSYQETQYF; cdr3_nt: TGTGCCAGCAGCCAATGGGACAGCTACCAAGAGACCCAGTACTTC; d_call: TRBD1; clone_size: .; v_call: TRBV14; j_call: TRBJ2-5
cdr3_aa: CASSLGLGMNTEAFF; cdr3_nt: TGTGCCAGCAGTTTGGGACTAGGGATGAACACTGAAGCTTTCTTT; d_call: .; clone_size: .; v_call: TRBV28; j_call: TRBJ1-1
cdr3_aa: CASSLGAGTGTEAFF; cdr3_nt: TGTGCCAGCAGCTTGGGGGCCGGGACAGGGACTGAAGCTTTCTTT; d_call: TRBD1; clone_size: .; v_call: TRBV5-6; j_call: TRBJ1-1
cdr3_aa: CASSPGQAYNEQFF; cdr3_nt: TGTGCCAGCAGTCCGGGACAGGCCTACAATGAGCAGTTCTTC; d_call: TRBD1; clone_size: .; v_call: TRBV28; j_call: TRBJ2-1
cdr3_aa: CSCGQGATGELFF; cdr3_nt: TGCAGCTGCGGACAGGGGGCCACCGGGGAGCTGTTTTTT; d_call: TRBD1; clone_size: .; v_call: TRBV29-1; j_call: TRBJ2-2
cdr3_aa: CASSFTGANYGYTF; cdr3_nt: TGCGCCAGCAGCTTTACCGGGGCTAACTATGGCTACACCTTC; d_call: .; clone_size: .; v_call: TRBV5-1; j_call: TRBJ1-2
cdr3_aa: CASSEFGGTGGYEQFF; cdr3_nt: TGTGCCAGCAGTGAATTCGGTGGGACAGGGGGCTATGAGCAGTTCTTC; d_call: TRBD1; clone_size: .; v_call: TRBV6-1; j_call: TRBJ2-1
cdr3_aa: CASGGGDLPYGYTF; cdr3_nt: TGTGCCAGTGGGGGAGGGGACCTCCCCTATGGCTACACCTTC; d_call: .; clone_size: .; v_call: TRBV2; j_call: TRBJ1-2
cdr3_aa: CASSTGAPMYTIYF; cdr3_nt: TGCGCCAGCTCCACAGGGGCTCCCATGTACACCATATATTTT; d_call: TRBD1; clone_size: .; v_call: TRBV5-1; j_call: TRBJ1-3
cdr3_aa: CASGLETSPLHF; cdr3_nt: TGTGCCAGCGGTCTGGAGACTTCACCCCTCCACTTT; d_call: .; clone_size: .; v_call: TRBV2; j_call: TRBJ1-6
cdr3_aa: CASSASGQGITEAFF; cdr3_nt: TGTGCCAGCAGCGCCTCCGGACAGGGGATAACTGAAGCTTTCTTT; d_call: TRBD1; clone_size: .; v_call: TRBV9; j_call: TRBJ1-1
cdr3_aa: CASSVASSGRHGNEQFF; cdr3_nt: TGTGCCAGCAGCGTAGCTTCTAGCGGGAGACATGGGAATGAGCAGTTCTTC; d_call: TRBD2; clone_size: few; v_call: TRBV9; j_call: TRBJ2-1
cdr3_aa: CASSLGLTGANVLTF; cdr3_nt: TGTGCCAGCAGCTTAGGGCTTACAGGGGCCAACGTCCTGACTTTC; d_call: .; clone_size: .; v_call: TRBV11-2; j_call: TRBJ2-6
cdr3_aa: CASSLPGDYGYTF; cdr3_nt: TGTGCCAGCAGCTTACCGGGGGACTATGGCTACACCTTC; d_call: .; clone_size: .; v_call: TRBV11-2; j_call: TRBJ1-2
cdr3_aa: CASSFLRDTANTGELFF; cdr3_nt: TGTGCCAGCAGCTTCCTAAGGGACACAGCGAACACCGGGGAGCTGTTTTTT; d_call: .; clone_size: .; v_call: TRBV5-4; j_call: TRBJ2-2
cdr3_aa: CSVVSGTGGYGKLFF; cdr3_nt: TGCAGCGTCGTCTCCGGGACAGGGGGCTATGGGAAACTGTTTTTT; d_call: TRBD1; clone_size: few; v_call: TRBV29-1; j_call: TRBJ1-4
cdr3_aa: CASSPLGSGYTF; cdr3_nt: TGTGCCAGCAGTCCCCTCGGGTCCGGCTACACCTTC; d_call: .; clone_size: few; v_call: TRBV28; j_call: TRBJ1-2
cdr3_aa: CASNNLGGFWNTIYF; cdr3_nt: TGTGCCAGCAACAACTTGGGGGGGTTCTGGAACACCATATATTTT; d_call: .; clone_size: .; v_call: TRBV6-1; j_call: TRBJ1-3
cdr3_aa: CASRTSGGLLPGANVLTF; cdr3_nt: TGCGCCAGCAGGACTAGCGGGGGCCTCCTTCCTGGGGCCAACGTCCTGACTTTC; d_call: TRBD2; clone_size: few; v_call: TRBV5-1; j_call: TRBJ2-6
cdr3_aa: CASSPTVPYNSPLHF; cdr3_nt: TGTGCCAGCAGCCCGACAGTGCCTTATAATTCACCCCTCCACTTT; d_call: .; clone_size: .; v_call: TRBV5-4; j_call: TRBJ1-6
cdr3_aa: CASSLGDRPLETQYF; cdr3_nt: TGTGCCAGCAGCTTGGGGGACAGACCACTTGAGACCCAGTACTTC; d_call: TRBD1; clone_size: .; v_call: TRBV5-6; j_call: TRBJ2-5
cdr3_aa: CASSSSGGRQTQYF; cdr3_nt: TGTGCCAGCTCTTCTAGCGGGGGGAGACAGACCCAGTACTTC; d_call: TRBD2; clone_size: .; v_call: TRBV27; j_call: TRBJ2-5
cdr3_aa: CASRLTPDRPSNQPQHF; cdr3_nt: TGTGCCAGCAGGTTAACTCCGGACAGGCCTAGCAATCAGCCCCAGCATTTT; d_call: TRBD1; clone_size: .; v_call: TRBV28; j_call: TRBJ1-5
cdr3_aa: CASSQRSGTATNTGELFF; cdr3_nt: TGCGCCAGCAGCCAAAGATCCGGGACAGCCACGAACACCGGGGAGCTGTTTTTT; d_call: TRBD1; clone_size: .; v_call: TRBV4-1; j_call: TRBJ2-2
cdr3_aa: CASSQGRVRPHNEQFF; cdr3_nt: TGCGCCAGCAGCCAAGGCAGGGTGCGGCCACACAATGAGCAGTTCTTC; d_call: .; clone_size: .; v_call: TRBV4-1; j_call: TRBJ2-1
cdr3_aa: CAMGGPTDTQYF; cdr3_nt: TGTGCCATGGGGGGACCCACAGATACGCAGTATTTT; d_call: .; clone_size: few; v_call: TRBV10-3; j_call: TRBJ2-3
cdr3_aa: CASSLRSGPSYEQYF; cdr3_nt: TGCGCCAGCAGCTTGAGGTCAGGGCCCTCCTACGAGCAGTACTTC; d_call: .; clone_size: .; v_call: TRBV5-1; j_call: TRBJ2-7
cdr3_aa: CASSFQGEKLFF; cdr3_nt: TGTGCCAGCAGCTTTCAGGGGGAAAAACTGTTTTTT; d_call: .; clone_size: .; v_call: TRBV7-2; j_call: TRBJ1-4
cdr3_aa: CASGQGKEQFF; cdr3_nt: TGCGCCAGCGGACAGGGTAAAGAGCAGTTCTTC; d_call: TRBD1; clone_size: .; v_call: TRBV5-1; j_call: TRBJ2-1
cdr3_aa: CASSYFGGGLTDTQYF; cdr3_nt: TGTGCCAGCAGTTACTTTGGCGGGGGTCTCACAGATACGCAGTATTTT; d_call: TRBD2; clone_size: .; v_call: TRBV6-5; j_call: TRBJ2-3
cdr3_aa: CASTGTSGRGEQFF; cdr3_nt: TGTGCCAGTACGGGGACTAGCGGGAGAGGCGAGCAGTTCTTC; d_call: TRBD2; clone_size: .; v_call: TRBV19; j_call: TRBJ2-1
cdr3_aa: CASRPGQGNYGYTF; cdr3_nt: TGTGCCAGTAGACCAGGACAGGGGAACTATGGCTACACCTTC; d_call: TRBD1; clone_size: .; v_call: TRBV19; j_call: TRBJ1-2
cdr3_aa: CATSTRGDAQYF; cdr3_nt: TGTGCCACCAGCACCCGTGGAGATGCGCAGTATTTT; d_call: .; clone_size: once; v_call: TRBV15; j_call: TRBJ2-3
cdr3_aa: CATATGNYGYTF; cdr3_nt: TGTGCCACCGCTACAGGGAACTATGGCTACACCTTC; d_call: .; clone_size: .; v_call: TRBV10-3; j_call: TRBJ1-2
cdr3_aa: CASSEGQAGGYTF; cdr3_nt: TGCGCCAGCAGTGAGGGACAGGCGGGGGGCTACACCTTC; d_call: TRBD1; clone_size: few; v_call: TRBV10-1; j_call: TRBJ1-2
cdr3_aa: CASSRAGGGETQYF; cdr3_nt: TGTGCCAGCAGCCGGGCTGGGGGCGGGGAGACCCAGTACTTC; d_call: .; clone_size: .; v_call: TRBV7-9; j_call: TRBJ2-5
cdr3_aa: CASSYAPGGQETQYF; cdr3_nt: TGTGCCAGCAGTTACGCACCAGGGGGCCAAGAGACCCAGTACTTC; d_call: TRBD1; clone_size: .; v_call: TRBV6-5; j_call: TRBJ2-5
cdr3_aa: CASSDSASGEQFF; cdr3_nt: TGTGCCAGCAGTGACTCGGCTAGCGGTGAGCAGTTCTTC; d_call: TRBD2; clone_size: few; v_call: TRBV6-4; j_call: TRBJ2-1
cdr3_aa: CASSSLQANSGANVLTF; cdr3_nt: TGTGCCAGCAGCTCTCTCCAGGCCAACTCTGGGGCCAACGTCCTGACTTTC; d_call: .; clone_size: once; v_call: TRBV5-4; j_call: TRBJ2-6
cdr3_aa: CASSPRAPEAFF; cdr3_nt: TGTGCCAGCTCCCCACGAGCGCCTGAAGCTTTCTTT; d_call: .; clone_size: once; v_call: TRBV11-2; j_call: TRBJ1-1
cdr3_aa: CASSLGGPNPGGYTF; cdr3_nt: TGTGCCAGCAGCTTAGGAGGGCCAAACCCGGGGGGCTACACCTTC; d_call: .; clone_size: .; v_call: TRBV7-2; j_call: TRBJ1-2
cdr3_aa: CASTQNRGYMNTEAFF; cdr3_nt: TGTGCCAGCACTCAAAACAGGGGTTACATGAACACTGAAGCTTTCTTT; d_call: TRBD1; clone_size: .; v_call: TRBV28; j_call: TRBJ1-1
cdr3_aa: CASSVQGAGTEAFF; cdr3_nt: TGCGCCAGCAGCGTACAGGGGGCAGGGACTGAAGCTTTCTTT; d_call: TRBD1; clone_size: few; v_call: TRBV5-1; j_call: TRBJ1-1
cdr3_aa: CASSSRTGLEFF; cdr3_nt: TGTGCCAGCAGCTCCCGGACAGGCCTCGAGTTCTTC; d_call: TRBD1; clone_size: .; v_call: TRBV27; j_call: TRBJ2-1
cdr3_aa: CASSLTGGDEKLFF; cdr3_nt: TGTGCCAGCAGTCTCACGGGGGGGGATGAAAAACTGTTTTTT; d_call: .; clone_size: .; v_call: TRBV13; j_call: TRBJ1-4